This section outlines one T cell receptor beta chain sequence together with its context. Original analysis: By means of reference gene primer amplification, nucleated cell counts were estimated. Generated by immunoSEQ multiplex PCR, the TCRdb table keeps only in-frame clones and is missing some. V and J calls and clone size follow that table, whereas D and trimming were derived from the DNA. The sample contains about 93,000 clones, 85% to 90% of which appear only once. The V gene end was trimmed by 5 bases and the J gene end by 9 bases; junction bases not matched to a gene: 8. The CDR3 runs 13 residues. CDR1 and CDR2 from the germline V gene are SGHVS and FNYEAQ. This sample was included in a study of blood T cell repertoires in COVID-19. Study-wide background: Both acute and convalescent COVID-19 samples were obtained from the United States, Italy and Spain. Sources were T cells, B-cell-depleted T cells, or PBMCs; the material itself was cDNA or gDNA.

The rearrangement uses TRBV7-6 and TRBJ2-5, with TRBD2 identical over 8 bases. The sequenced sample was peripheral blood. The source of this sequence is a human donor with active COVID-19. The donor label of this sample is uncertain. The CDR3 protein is CASSRSGGGAQYF. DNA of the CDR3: TGTGCCAGCAGCAGAAGCGGGGGCGGGGCCCAGTACTTC.